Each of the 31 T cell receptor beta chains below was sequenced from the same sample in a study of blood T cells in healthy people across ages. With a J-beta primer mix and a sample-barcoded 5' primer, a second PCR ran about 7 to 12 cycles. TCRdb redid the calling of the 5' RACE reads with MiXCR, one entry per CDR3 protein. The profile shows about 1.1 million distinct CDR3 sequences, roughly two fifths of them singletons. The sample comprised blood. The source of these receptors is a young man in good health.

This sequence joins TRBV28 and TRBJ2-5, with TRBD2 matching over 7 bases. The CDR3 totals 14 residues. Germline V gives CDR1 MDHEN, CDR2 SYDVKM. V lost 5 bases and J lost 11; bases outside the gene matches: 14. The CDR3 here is CASSPGLVNNEQYF. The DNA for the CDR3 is TGTGCCAGCAGTCCCGGACTAGTCAACAATGAGCAGTACTTC.

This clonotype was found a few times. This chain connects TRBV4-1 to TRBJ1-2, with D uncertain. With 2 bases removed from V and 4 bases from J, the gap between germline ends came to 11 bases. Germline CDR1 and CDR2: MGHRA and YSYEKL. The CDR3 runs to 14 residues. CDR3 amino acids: CASSQRSGSYGYTF. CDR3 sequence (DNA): TGCGCCAGCAGCCAAAGGTCCGGGAGCTATGGCTACACCTTC.

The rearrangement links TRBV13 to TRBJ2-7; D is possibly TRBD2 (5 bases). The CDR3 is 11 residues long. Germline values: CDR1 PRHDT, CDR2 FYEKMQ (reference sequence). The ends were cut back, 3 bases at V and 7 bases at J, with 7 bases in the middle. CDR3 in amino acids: CASSFREEQYF. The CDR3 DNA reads TGTGCCAGCAGCTTCCGGGAAGAGCAGTACTTC.

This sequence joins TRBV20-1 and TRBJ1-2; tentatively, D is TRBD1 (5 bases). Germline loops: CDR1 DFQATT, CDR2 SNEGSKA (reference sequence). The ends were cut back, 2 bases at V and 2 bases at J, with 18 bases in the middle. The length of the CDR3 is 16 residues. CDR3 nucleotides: TGCAGTGCTAGACCAGGATCTGGGGCCGCGAACTATGGCTACACCTTC. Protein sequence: CSARPGSGAANYGYTF.

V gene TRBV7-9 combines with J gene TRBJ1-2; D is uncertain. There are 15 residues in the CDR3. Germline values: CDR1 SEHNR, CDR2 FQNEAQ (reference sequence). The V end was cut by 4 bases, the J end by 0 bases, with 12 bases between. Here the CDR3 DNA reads TGTGCCAGCAGCTCCGGGCCAGCCTCTAACTATGGCTACACCTTC. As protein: CASSSGPASNYGYTF.

CDR3 coding DNA: TGTGCCAGCACGGGGGTTGCGCGTGGCTACACCTTC. Protein product: CASTGVARGYTF. J is TRBJ1-2 and V is TRBV2; a possible D gene is TRBD1 (5 bases). The CDR3 sequence is 12 residues long. Germline CDR1 SNHLY, CDR2 FYNNEI. V dropped 7 bases and J dropped 7 bases, with 13 bases sitting between them.

The CDR3 here is CASSSLRRGEKLFF. The CDR3, as DNA: TGTGCCAGCAGCTCCTTAAGACGGGGAGAAAAACTGTTTTTT. This chain joins TRBV11-2 and TRBJ1-4; D uncertain. The germline CDR1 and CDR2 sequences are SGHAT and FQNNGV. The CDR3 contains 14 residues. Trimming shortened V by 4 bases and J by 8 bases, and 14 bases separated the two germline ends.

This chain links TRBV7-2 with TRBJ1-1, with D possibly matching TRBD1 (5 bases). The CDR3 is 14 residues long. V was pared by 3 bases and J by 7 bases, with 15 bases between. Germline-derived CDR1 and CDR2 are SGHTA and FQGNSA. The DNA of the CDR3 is TGTGCCAGCAGCTTGAGGGGCGCCCCCGATGAAGCTTTCTTT. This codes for CASSLRGAPDEAFF. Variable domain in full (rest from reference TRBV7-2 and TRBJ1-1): GAGVSQSPSNKVTEKGKDVELRCDPISGHTALYWYRQSLGQGLEFLIYFQGNSAPDKSGLPSDRFSAERTGGSVSTLTIQRTQQEDSAVYLCASSLRGAPDEAFFGQGTRLTVV.

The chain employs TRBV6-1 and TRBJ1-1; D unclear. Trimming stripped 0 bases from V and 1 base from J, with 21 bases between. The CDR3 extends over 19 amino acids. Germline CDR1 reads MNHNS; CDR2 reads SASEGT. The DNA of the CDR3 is TGTGCCAGCAGTGAAGCCCCCGAAAGTATGCACGTGGGGAACACTGAAGCTTTCTTT. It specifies CASSEAPESMHVGNTEAFF.

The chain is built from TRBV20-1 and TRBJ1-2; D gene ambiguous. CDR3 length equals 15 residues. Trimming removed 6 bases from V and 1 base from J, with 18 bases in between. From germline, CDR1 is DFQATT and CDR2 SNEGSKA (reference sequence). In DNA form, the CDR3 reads TGCAGTGCCAACACGGGAGCGGGGAGTAACTATGGCTACACCTTC. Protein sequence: CSANTGAGSNYGYTF.

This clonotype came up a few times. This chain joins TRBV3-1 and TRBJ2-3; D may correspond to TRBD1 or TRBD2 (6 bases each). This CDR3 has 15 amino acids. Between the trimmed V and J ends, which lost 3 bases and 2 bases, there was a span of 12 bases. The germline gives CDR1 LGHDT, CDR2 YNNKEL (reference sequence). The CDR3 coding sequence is TGTGCCAGCAGCCAGGAGAGGGGGGACACAGATACGCAGTATTTT. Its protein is CASSQERGDTDTQYF.

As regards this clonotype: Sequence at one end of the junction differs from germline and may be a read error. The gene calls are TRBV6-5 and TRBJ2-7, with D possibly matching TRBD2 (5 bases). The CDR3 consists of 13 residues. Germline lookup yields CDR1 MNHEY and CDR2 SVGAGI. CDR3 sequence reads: CAISYSGSDEQYF. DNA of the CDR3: TGTGCCATCAGTTACTCTGGGAGTGACGAGCAGTACTTC.

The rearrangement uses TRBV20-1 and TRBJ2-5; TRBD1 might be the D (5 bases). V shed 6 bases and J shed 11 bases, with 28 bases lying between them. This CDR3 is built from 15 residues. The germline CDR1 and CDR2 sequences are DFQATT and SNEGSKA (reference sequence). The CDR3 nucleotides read TGCAGTGCCAGACCCACAGGCATCTCCTACAATGAGCAGTACTTC. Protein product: CSARPTGISYNEQYF.

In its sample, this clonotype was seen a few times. CDR3 nucleotide sequence: TGTGCCAGCAGGCCCGGACAGGCCTCCTACGAGCAGTACTTC. Translated, it gives CASRPGQASYEQYF. V gene TRBV12-3 or TRBV12-4 combines with J gene TRBJ2-7, with TRBD1 identical over 7 bases. The J segment lost 0 bases and the V segment lost 6 bases, leaving 5 bases of the junction unmatched. CDR3 length: 14 residues.

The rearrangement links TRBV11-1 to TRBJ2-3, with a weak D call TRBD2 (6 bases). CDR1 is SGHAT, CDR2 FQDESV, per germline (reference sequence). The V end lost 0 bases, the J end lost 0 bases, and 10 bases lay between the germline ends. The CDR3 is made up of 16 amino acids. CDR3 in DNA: TGTGCCAGCAGCTTAGCGCCAGGGACTAGCACAGATACGCAGTATTTT. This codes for CASSLAPGTSTDTQYF.

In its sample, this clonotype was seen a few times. DNA for the CDR3: TGCAGCGTTGAAGACGGGACCATTTTCAGTCCCCCCGAAGCTTTCTTT. Translation gives CSVEDGTIFSPPEAFF. The rearrangement links TRBV29-1 to TRBJ1-1; a weak D match, TRBD1 (5 bases). The V gene's germline CDR1 is SQVTM and CDR2 ANQGSEA. The CDR3 runs 16 residues. Trimming took 0 bases from V and 8 from J, leaving 22 bases between them. The full variable domain, completed using reference TRBV29-1 and TRBJ1-1, is SAVISQKPSRDICQRGTSLTIQCQVDSQVTMMFWYRQQPGQSLTLIATANQGSEATYESGFVIDKFPISRPNLTFSTLTVSNMSPEDSSIYLCSVEDGTIFSPPEAFFGQGTRLTVV.

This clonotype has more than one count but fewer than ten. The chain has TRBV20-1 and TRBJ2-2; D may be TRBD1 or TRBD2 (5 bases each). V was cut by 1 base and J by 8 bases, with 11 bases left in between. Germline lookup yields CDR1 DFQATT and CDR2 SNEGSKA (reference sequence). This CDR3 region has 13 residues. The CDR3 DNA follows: TGCAGTGCTAGAGCTTCCGGGGCGGGGGAGCTGTTTTTT. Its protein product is CSARASGAGELFF.

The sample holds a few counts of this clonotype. The CDR3 bases are TGTGCCAGCAGTACAGGGCTCTCTGGGGCCAACGTCCTGACTTTC. It codes for CASSTGLSGANVLTF. V and J are TRBV6-6 and TRBJ2-6, with D perhaps matching TRBD1 (6 bases). CDR3 length: 15 amino acids. CDR1 and CDR2 from the germline V gene are MNHNY and SVGAGI (reference sequence). Trimming pared 5 bases from V and 0 bases from J, leaving 8 bases between.

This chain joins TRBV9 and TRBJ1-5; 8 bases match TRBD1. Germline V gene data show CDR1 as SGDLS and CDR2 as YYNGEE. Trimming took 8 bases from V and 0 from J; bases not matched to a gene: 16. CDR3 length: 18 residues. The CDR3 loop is CAREGGGQGEVSNQPQHF. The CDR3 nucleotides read TGTGCCAGGGAGGGGGGTGGACAGGGCGAAGTTAGCAATCAGCCCCAGCATTTT.

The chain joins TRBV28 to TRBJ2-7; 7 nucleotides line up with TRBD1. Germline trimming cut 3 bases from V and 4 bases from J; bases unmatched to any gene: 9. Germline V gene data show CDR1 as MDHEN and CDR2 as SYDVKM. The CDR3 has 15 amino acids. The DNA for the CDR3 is TGTGCCAGCAGTTTCCCCTTAGGACAGGTTTACGAGCAGTACTTC. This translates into CASSFPLGQVYEQYF.

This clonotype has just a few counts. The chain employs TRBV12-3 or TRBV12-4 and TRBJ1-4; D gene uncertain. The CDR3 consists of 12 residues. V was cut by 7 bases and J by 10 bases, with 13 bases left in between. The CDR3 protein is CASTVSTSKLFF. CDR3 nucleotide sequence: TGTGCCAGCACCGTGTCCACCTCAAAACTGTTTTTT.

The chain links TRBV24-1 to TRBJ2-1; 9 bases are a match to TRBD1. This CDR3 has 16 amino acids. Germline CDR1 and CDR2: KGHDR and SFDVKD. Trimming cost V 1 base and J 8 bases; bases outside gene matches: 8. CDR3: CATSDLTGQGRDEQFF. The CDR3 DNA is TGTGCCACCAGTGATTTAACAGGACAGGGGAGGGATGAGCAGTTCTTC.

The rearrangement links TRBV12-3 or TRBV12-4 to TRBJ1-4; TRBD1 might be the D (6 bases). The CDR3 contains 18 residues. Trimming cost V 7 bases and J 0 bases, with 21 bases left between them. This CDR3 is CASIYSGHHRSTNEKLFF. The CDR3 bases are TGTGCCAGCATTTACTCGGGACACCACCGATCAACTAATGAAAAACTGTTTTTT.

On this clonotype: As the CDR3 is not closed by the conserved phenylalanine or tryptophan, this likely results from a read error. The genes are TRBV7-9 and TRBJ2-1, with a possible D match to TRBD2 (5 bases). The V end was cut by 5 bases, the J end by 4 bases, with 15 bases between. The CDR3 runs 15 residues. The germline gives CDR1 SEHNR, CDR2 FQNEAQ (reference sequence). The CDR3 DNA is TGTGCCAGCAGCAAGACTATCACAGCTTACAATGAGCAGTTCTCA. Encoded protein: CASSKTITAYNEQFS.

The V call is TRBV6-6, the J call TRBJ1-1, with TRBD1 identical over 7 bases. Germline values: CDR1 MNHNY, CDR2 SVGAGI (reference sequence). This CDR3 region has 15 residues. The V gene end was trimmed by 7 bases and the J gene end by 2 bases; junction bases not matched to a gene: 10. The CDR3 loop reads CASNLAGGRNTEAFF. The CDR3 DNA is TGTGCCAGCAACCTCGCAGGGGGTCGAAACACTGAAGCTTTCTTT.

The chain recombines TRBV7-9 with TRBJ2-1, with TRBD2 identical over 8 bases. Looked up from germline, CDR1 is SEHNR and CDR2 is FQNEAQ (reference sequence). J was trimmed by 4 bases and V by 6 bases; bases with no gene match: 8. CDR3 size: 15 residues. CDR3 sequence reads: CASRRGGGLYNEQFF. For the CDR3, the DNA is TGTGCCAGCAGACGTGGCGGGGGGCTGTACAATGAGCAGTTCTTC.

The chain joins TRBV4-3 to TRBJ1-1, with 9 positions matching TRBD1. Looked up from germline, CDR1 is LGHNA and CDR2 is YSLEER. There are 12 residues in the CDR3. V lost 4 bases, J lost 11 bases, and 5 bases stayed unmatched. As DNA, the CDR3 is TGCGCCAGCAGCCTAGGACAGGGGTCGGCTTTCTTT. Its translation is CASSLGQGSAFF.

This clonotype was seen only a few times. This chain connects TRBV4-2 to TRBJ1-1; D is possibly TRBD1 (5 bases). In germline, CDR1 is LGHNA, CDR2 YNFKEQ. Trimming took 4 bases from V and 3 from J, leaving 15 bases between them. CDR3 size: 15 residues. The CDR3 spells CASSPGGREYTEAFF. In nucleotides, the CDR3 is TGTGCCAGCAGCCCCGGAGGCAGGGAGTACACTGAAGCTTTCTTT.

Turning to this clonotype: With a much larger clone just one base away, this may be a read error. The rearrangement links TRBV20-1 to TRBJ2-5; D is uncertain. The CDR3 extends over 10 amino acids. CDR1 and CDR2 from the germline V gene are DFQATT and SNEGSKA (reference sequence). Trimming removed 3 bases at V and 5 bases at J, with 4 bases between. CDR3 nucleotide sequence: TGCAGTGCTAGTTGCGAGACCCAGTACTTC. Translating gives CSASCETQYF.

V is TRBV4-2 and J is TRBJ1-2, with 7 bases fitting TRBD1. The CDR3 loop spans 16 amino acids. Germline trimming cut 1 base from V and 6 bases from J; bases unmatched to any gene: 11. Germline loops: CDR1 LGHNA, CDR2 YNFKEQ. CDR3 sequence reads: CASSQGNDREVNGYTF. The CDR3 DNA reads TGTGCCAGCAGCCAAGGCAACGACAGGGAGGTGAATGGCTACACCTTC.

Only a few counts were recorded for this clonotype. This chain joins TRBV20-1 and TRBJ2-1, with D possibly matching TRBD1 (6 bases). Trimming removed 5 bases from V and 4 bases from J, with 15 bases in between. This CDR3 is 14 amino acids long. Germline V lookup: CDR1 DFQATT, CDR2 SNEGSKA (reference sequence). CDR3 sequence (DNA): TGCAGTGCTCCACGACAGGCCACGTACAATGAGCAGTTCTTC. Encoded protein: CSAPRQATYNEQFF.